Listed here is a single TCR beta chain. This record belongs to a study of T cells of healthy individuals. MiXCR, run by TCRdb on the 5' RACE reads, gives a single entry per CDR3 protein. The data show 55,000 to 65,000 distinct CDR3 sequences, with 15% to 20% seen just once and approximately 4.6% held by the top ten. The V end lost 6 bases, the J end lost 0 bases, and 7 bases lay between the germline ends. The length of the CDR3 is 13 residues. The germline gives CDR1 LNHDA, CDR2 SQIVND (reference sequence). This TCR was recovered from a human donor in good health. The rearrangement joins TRBV19 to TRBJ2-3; D is uncertain. The chain's CDR3 is CASRRISTDTQYF. Here the CDR3 DNA reads TGTGCCAGTAGGAGGATTAGCACAGATACGCAGTATTTT.